Below, 19 T cell receptor beta chains from the same sample are listed, as sequenced in a study of cytomegalovirus exposure and HLA in healthy donors. Amplification used 60 Vbeta primers and 13 Jbeta primers. Clones were read by immunoSEQ multiplex PCR, and TCRdb kept only the in-frame ones, dropping some. Here the sample spans 95,000 to 150,000 clones, 65% to 80% being singletons. The sample taken for sequencing was PBMCs. The receptors shown here come from a woman aged 60-70 years in good health and CMV-seropositive.

This clone has only a few counts. The rearrangement uses TRBV11-1 and TRBJ1-4; D is uncertain. This CDR3 is 16 amino acids long. Trimming left V 3 bases short and J 4 bases short, with 15 bases between. Germline V gene sequence: CDR1 SGHAT, CDR2 FQDESV (reference sequence). The CDR3 here is CASSFGPQISNEKLFF. The CDR3 bases are TGTGCCAGCAGCTTTGGCCCACAGATAAGTAATGAAAAACTGTTTTTT.

This chain uses TRBV6-1 with TRBJ2-6; D is uncertain. V was pared by 4 bases and J by 0 bases, with 4 bases between. The CDR3 is 14 amino acids. The germline CDR1 and CDR2 sequences are MNHNS and SASEGT. Here the CDR3 reads CASSGLSGANVLTF. For the CDR3, the DNA is TGTGCCAGCAGTGGTCTCTCTGGGGCCAACGTCCTGACTTTC.

This rearrangement joins TRBV19 to TRBJ1-4, with 8 bases identical to TRBD1. Trimming cost V 6 bases and J 5 bases; bases outside gene matches: 5. This CDR3 contains 14 residues. From germline, CDR1 is LNHDA and CDR2 SQIVND (reference sequence). The CDR3 DNA reads TGTGCCAGTAGCACTAGACAGGGGAATGAAAAACTGTTTTTT. Translation: CASSTRQGNEKLFF.

This clone was found once. The V gene is TRBV18, the J gene TRBJ1-2; the match to TRBD1 covers 7 bases. CDR3 length equals 13 residues. Looked up from germline, CDR1 is KGHSH and CDR2 is LQKENI. J was trimmed by 2 bases and V by 5 bases; bases with no gene match: 2. For the CDR3, the DNA is TGTGCCAGCTCAGGGACAGAAAACTATGGCTACACCTTC. Its translation: CASSGTENYGYTF.

The chain employs TRBV18 and TRBJ1-2; a possible D gene is TRBD1 (6 bases). CDR3 length: 14 amino acids. The germline V and J ends were trimmed by 0 bases and 12 bases, with 17 bases remaining between them. Germline CDR1 KGHSH, CDR2 LQKENI. The CDR3 sequence is CASSPPVENRVNTF. CDR3 bases: TGTGCCAGCTCACCACCGGTGGAAAACAGGGTTAACACCTTC.

The chain has TRBV4-1 and TRBJ2-1; 8 positions match TRBD2. The CDR3 contains 12 residues. The J segment lost 7 bases and the V segment lost 6 bases, leaving 2 bases of the junction unmatched. Germline CDR1 reads MGHRA; CDR2 reads YSYEKL. This chain's CDR3 is CASSPSGNEQFF. The CDR3 DNA reads TGCGCCAGCAGTCCTAGCGGGAATGAGCAGTTCTTC.

The V call is TRBV5-1, the J call TRBJ2-3, with 7 bases matching TRBD1. From germline, CDR1 is SGHRS and CDR2 YFSETQ. The CDR3 loop spans 16 amino acids. After removal of 2 bases from V and 2 bases from J, the junction contained 8 bases not matched to a gene. The CDR3 DNA reads TGCGCCAGCAGCTTATTTCGGGACAGATACACAGATACGCAGTATTTT. Translated, it gives CASSLFRDRYTDTQYF. Complete variable domain (other parts from reference TRBV5-1 and TRBJ2-3): KAGVTQTPRYLIKTRGQQVTLSCSPISGHRSVSWYQQTPGQGLQFLFEYFSETQRNKGNFPGRFSGRQFSNSRSEMNVSTLELGDSALYLCASSLFRDRYTDTQYFGPGTRLTVL.

J is TRBJ2-3 and V is TRBV6-1, with 7 positions matching TRBD1. The trim removed 4 bases at V and 0 bases at J, leaving 7 bases unmatched. The CDR3 is 16 amino acids. CDR1 MNHNS and CDR2 SASEGT come from the germline V gene. In nucleotides, the CDR3 is TGTGCCAGCAGTGGCCGGGACAGCCCTAGCACAGATACGCAGTATTTT. Translation: CASSGRDSPSTDTQYF.

The chain carries TRBV29-1 and TRBJ2-7; weak D call: TRBD2 (7 bases). Looked up from germline, CDR1 is SQVTM and CDR2 is ANQGSEA. Trimming took off 6 bases at V and 5 bases at J, with 20 bases between the two ends. The CDR3 consists of 14 residues. The CDR3 spells CSVIMGGLVDEQYF. In nucleotides, the CDR3 is TGCAGCGTCATCATGGGGGGGCTGGTCGACGAGCAGTACTTC.

V is TRBV5-4 and J is TRBJ2-1, with D possibly TRBD1 on 6 matching bases. CDR1 is SGHNT and CDR2 is YYREEE in the germline V gene (reference sequence). The V end was cut by 4 bases, the J end by 0 bases, with 11 bases between. CDR3 length equals 15 residues. The DNA for the CDR3 is TGTGCCAGCAGCCCGGACAGCCTCTCCTACAATGAGCAGTTCTTC. Amino acid sequence: CASSPDSLSYNEQFF.

The chain couples TRBV6-5 to TRBJ1-5; D unresolved. The CDR3 has 12 residues. From germline, CDR1 is MNHEY and CDR2 SVGAGI. V was pared by 6 bases and J by 3 bases, with 6 bases between. CDR3 residues: CASSGVNQPQHF. The CDR3 DNA follows: TGTGCCAGCAGCGGGGTCAATCAGCCCCAGCATTTT.

V and J are TRBV7-2 and TRBJ1-6; D is unclear. The V end was cut by 3 bases, the J end by 7 bases, with 4 bases between. Germline V CDR1 and CDR2: SGHTA, FQGNSA. CDR3 length: 12 residues. The DNA for the CDR3 is TGTGCCAGCAGCTTTCAAAATTCACCCCTCCACTTT. It translates to CASSFQNSPLHF.

The rearrangement uses TRBV5-4 and TRBJ2-5, with 7 bases aligning to TRBD2. V lost 0 bases to trimming and J lost 4 bases; unmatched junction nucleotides: 6. CDR1 is SGHNT, CDR2 YYREEE, per germline (reference sequence). CDR3 length: 15 amino acids. In nucleotides, the CDR3 is TGTGCCAGCAGCTTGGCCGTCGGGGAGGGAGAGACCCAGTACTTC. It is translated as CASSLAVGEGETQYF. The full variable domain, in which reference TRBV5-4 and TRBJ2-5 provide the parts outside the CDR3, is ETGVTQSPTHLIKTRGQQVTLRCSSQSGHNTVSWYQQALGQGPQFIFQYYREEENGRGNFPPRFSGLQFPNYSSELNVNALELDDSALYLCASSLAVGEGETQYFGPGTRLLVL.

The chain has TRBV15 and TRBJ1-2; 12 positions agree with TRBD1. Germline V lookup: CDR1 LNHNV, CDR2 YYDKDF (reference sequence). The length of the CDR3 is 17 residues. V lost 1 base to trimming and J lost 2 bases; unmatched junction nucleotides: 5. The CDR3 loop reads CATSRGTGQGANYGYTF. CDR3 DNA: TGTGCCACCAGCAGAGGTACGGGACAGGGGGCGAACTATGGCTACACCTTC.

The chain couples TRBV4-1 to TRBJ1-2; D not resolved. This CDR3 spans 15 amino acids. Germline CDR1 is MGHRA and CDR2 is YSYEKL. Deletions cut 0 bases from V and 5 bases from J, with 13 bases between. The CDR3 DNA is TGCGCCAGCAGCCAAGATCGGGGAGTGGGTTATGGCTACACCTTC. This sequence encodes CASSQDRGVGYGYTF.

The V gene is TRBV6-4, the J gene TRBJ2-7; the match to TRBD1 covers 9 bases. V gave up 0 bases and J gave up 6 bases; unmatched junction bases: 0. The CDR3 sequence is 13 residues long. Germline V gene sequence: CDR1 MRHNA, CDR2 SNTAGT. CDR3 loop: CASSDSDRGEQYF. The DNA of the CDR3 is TGTGCCAGCAGTGACTCGGACAGGGGCGAGCAGTACTTC.

CDR3 nucleotides: TGTGCCAGCATTATAGGGGGGGTGAACACTGAAGCTTTCTTT. This sequence encodes CASIIGGVNTEAFF. The chain couples TRBV6-1 to TRBJ1-1, with D perhaps matching TRBD1 (6 bases). CDR1 MNHNS and CDR2 SASEGT come from the germline V gene. CDR3 size: 14 residues. Trimming removed 7 bases at V and 0 bases at J, with 12 bases between.

V gene TRBV6-6 combines with J gene TRBJ2-1; TRBD2 is a possible D gene (5 bases). The CDR3 extends over 14 amino acids. CDR1 and CDR2 (germline): MNHNY, SVGAGI (reference sequence). Trimming shortened V by 4 bases and J by 6 bases, and 13 bases separated the two germline ends. CDR3 region: CASSSVIEGNEQFF. The CDR3 DNA reads as TGTGCCAGCAGTTCGGTTATAGAGGGCAATGAGCAGTTCTTC.

The V and J genes are TRBV11-2 and TRBJ2-7, with a tentative D call TRBD1 (6 bases). This CDR3 region has 16 residues. Germline V gene data show CDR1 as SGHAT and CDR2 as FQNNGV. V was shortened by 2 bases and J by 5 bases, with 19 bases between the two germline ends. The CDR3 is CASSLILVSRGHEQYF. DNA for the CDR3: TGTGCCAGCAGCTTAATTCTAGTTTCCAGGGGCCACGAGCAGTACTTC.